A single sample is the source of the 6 T cell receptor beta chains below, sequenced in a study of OX40 agonist ivuxolimab in advanced cancers. Measured with immunoSEQ multiplex PCR; TCRdb has only the in-frame clones, and not every one. The data contain over 30,000 clones, about 80% of them singletons. Here the sequenced sample was CD4+ or CD8+ T cells sorted from blood, taken in a trial of the OX40 agonist ivuxolimab. The receptors were sampled from an adult with an advanced solid tumor such as melanoma, head and neck, liver or kidney cancer.

The chain has TRBV10-3 and TRBJ2-7; no firm D call. Germline CDR1 ENHRY, CDR2 SYGVKD. The CDR3 covers 13 residues. V gave up 4 bases and J gave up 2 bases, with 9 bases separating them. The chain's CDR3 is CAISGGITYEQYF. In nucleotides, the CDR3 is TGTGCCATCAGTGGGGGTATCACCTACGAGCAGTACTTC.

The chain is built from TRBV28 and TRBJ2-7; D is uncertain. Germline assignment: CDR1 MDHEN and CDR2 SYDVKM. Trimming removed 8 bases at V and 3 bases at J, with 17 bases between. CDR3 length equals 14 residues. The CDR3 spells CASHYSGLNYEQYF. CDR3 nucleotide sequence: TGTGCCAGCCACTACTCCGGGCTTAACTACGAGCAGTACTTC.

The chain combines TRBV6-1 with TRBJ2-7, with D perhaps TRBD1 (5 bases). The CDR3 sequence is 14 residues long. Between the trimmed V and J ends, which lost 6 bases and 2 bases, there was a span of 14 bases. Looked up from germline, CDR1 is MNHNS and CDR2 is SASEGT. The CDR3 protein is CASSRDKGPYEQYF. The CDR3 DNA reads as TGTGCCAGCAGCAGGGATAAGGGGCCCTACGAGCAGTACTTC.

This chain uses TRBV7-2 with TRBJ2-2; 11 bases map to TRBD2. The CDR3 is made up of 16 amino acids. The germline gives CDR1 SGHTA, CDR2 FQGNSA. Trimming took 5 bases from V and 6 from J; bases not matched to a gene: 8. The CDR3 region is CASSPSGLAVSGELFF. CDR3 in DNA: TGTGCCAGCAGCCCCTCGGGACTAGCGGTATCCGGGGAGCTGTTTTTT. Variable domain in full (rest from reference TRBV7-2 and TRBJ2-2): GAGVSQSPSNKVTEKGKDVELRCDPISGHTALYWYRQSLGQGLEFLIYFQGNSAPDKSGLPSDRFSAERTGGSVSTLTIQRTQQEDSAVYLCASSPSGLAVSGELFFGEGSRLTVL.

CDR3 nucleotides: TGTGCCAGCAGTAGCCCGGCTAGCGGGGGCACCGGGGAGCTGTTTTTT. Amino acid sequence: CASSSPASGGTGELFF. J is TRBJ2-2 and V is TRBV2, with 10 bases that match TRBD2. The V segment lost 5 bases and the J segment 4 bases; nucleotides outside the gene matches: 7. This CDR3 comprises 16 residues. From germline, CDR1 is SNHLY and CDR2 FYNNEI.

This chain uses TRBV5-1 with TRBJ1-3; D call uncertain. The V end was cut by 2 bases, the J end by 3 bases, with 15 bases between. The length of the CDR3 is 16 residues. From germline, CDR1 is SGHRS and CDR2 YFSETQ. The chain's CDR3 is CASSFLGPLGGNTIYF. The CDR3 bases are TGCGCCAGCAGCTTCCTTGGACCCTTAGGTGGAAACACCATATATTTT.